Listed below are T cell receptor beta chains from one sample, sequenced in a study of cytomegalovirus exposure and HLA in healthy donors. TCRdb's table, derived via immunoSEQ multiplex PCR, lists solely in-frame clones and lacks some. In the table there are more than 110,000 clones, about four fifths of which are singletons. Sequenced sample: PBMCs. These receptors all stem from a male donor in good health and CMV-seronegative. The CDR3 runs from the conserved cysteine through the conserved F or W. D genes are given only for firm matches. Expanded clones are given a class, and other clones once, few, many or no size at all.

TRBJ1-5,15,-,TRBD1,TRBV19,CASSISGGGNQPQHF,TGTGCCAGTAGTATTTCAGGGGGCGGCAATCAGCCCCAGCATTTT
TRBJ2-1,16,once,TRBD2,TRBV27,CASSPRLAGAIHEQFF,TGTGCCAGCAGTCCCCGACTAGCGGGAGCCATTCACGAGCAGTTCTTC
TRBJ1-2,13,few,-,TRBV7-8,CASSLEFGHGYTF,TGTGCCAGCAGCTTAGAGTTTGGGCATGGCTACACCTTC
TRBJ2-5,13,-,-,TRBV4-3,CASSQDPEETQYF,TGCGCCAGCAGCCAAGATCCCGAAGAGACCCAGTACTTC
TRBJ1-5,15,once,-,TRBV5-8,CASSGGTYSNQPQHF,TGTGCCAGCAGCGGCGGGACTTATAGCAATCAGCCCCAGCATTTT
TRBJ1-2,16,-,-,TRBV5-8,CASSSRRQNLKGGYTF,TGTGCCAGCAGCTCCAGAAGACAGAACTTAAAGGGAGGCTACACCTTC
TRBJ2-3,18,-,-,TRBV10-3,CAISESGRGGGHTDTQYF,TGTGCCATCAGTGAGTCAGGCAGGGGAGGGGGGCACACAGATACGCAGTATTTT
TRBJ2-7,13,-,-,TRBV4-2,CASSQGRLYEQYF,TGTGCCAGCAGCCAGGGGCGGCTATACGAGCAGTACTTC
TRBJ2-7,16,-,TRBD1,TRBV5-4,CASSLDQRQGSYEQYF,TGTGCCAGCAGCTTGGACCAAAGACAGGGTTCCTACGAGCAGTACTTC
TRBJ2-1,16,-,TRBD2,TRBV5-6,CASSLDSGRVGNEQFF,TGTGCCAGCAGCTTGGATAGCGGGAGGGTTGGCAATGAGCAGTTCTTC
TRBJ1-2,15,-,TRBD1,TRBV27,CASSIEPTGGRGYTF,TGTGCCAGCAGCATTGAGCCGACAGGGGGCCGCGGCTACACCTTC
TRBJ1-1,14,-,TRBD1,TRBV5-1,CASSEQGLNTEAFF,TGCGCCAGCAGCGAACAGGGGCTGAACACTGAAGCTTTCTTT